Presented here are 15 T cell receptor beta chains from one specimen sequenced in a study of response to subunit inactivated influenza vaccine. TCRdb used MiXCR to reprocess the RT-PCR reads, holding one entry per CDR3 protein. This sample carries 450,000 to 600,000 distinct CDR3 sequences, approximately 7.6% of them seen once, and the ten largest clones take about an eighth. The specimen was PBMCs from blood, collected 23 to 25 months after vaccination. The receptors stem from a man between 50 and 75 years old who received an inactivated influenza vaccine.

Regarding this clonotype: A read error may be the cause here, since a much bigger clone is one base away. V and J are TRBV20-1 and TRBJ2-1, with D possibly matching TRBD2 (6 bases). The CDR3 spans 12 residues. Trimming removed 8 bases at V and 5 bases at J, with 13 bases between. Germline CDR1 reads DFQATT; CDR2 reads SNEGSKA (reference sequence). The CDR3 reads CSFGGPDNEQFF. Here the CDR3 DNA reads TGCAGTTTCGGGGGTCCAGACAATGAGCAGTTCTTC.

This clonotype was picked up many times. The chain recombines TRBV25-1 with TRBJ2-7; tentative D call: TRBD2 (6 bases). This CDR3 region has 15 residues. CDR1 MGHDK and CDR2 SYGVNS come from the germline V gene. V lost 2 bases to trimming and J lost 7 bases, with 18 bases between them. The CDR3 region has the DNA TGTGCCAGCAGTGAAGGCTCAGTAGCTCGGGGGGAGCAGTACTTC. Amino acid sequence: CASSEGSVARGEQYF.

This clonotype turned up a few times. CDR3 sequence (DNA): TGTGCCAGCAGCTTGGGGGCAAGGGGGCTTAGAGAGACCCAGTACTTC. Residues: CASSLGARGLRETQYF. This chain uses TRBV5-6 with TRBJ2-5; 7 bases map to TRBD1. The CDR3 covers 16 residues. Germline V gene lookup returns CDR1 SGHDT and CDR2 YYEEEE. V lost 0 bases to trimming and J lost 4 bases; unmatched junction nucleotides: 9.

V usage is TRBV30 and J usage is TRBJ2-2, with D perhaps TRBD1 or TRBD2 (6 bases each). V was shortened by 7 bases and J by 4 bases, with 22 bases between the two germline ends. Per the germline V gene, CDR1 is GTSNPN and CDR2 is SVGIG (reference sequence). There are 16 residues in the CDR3. DNA of the CDR3: TGTGCCTCACCAAAAGGGGGGTATGGCCTCACCGGGGAGCTGTTTTTT. The encoded protein is CASPKGGYGLTGELFF.

The chain carries TRBV11-2 and TRBJ1-2, with D maybe TRBD1 (5 bases). V gave up 0 bases and J gave up 0 bases, with 11 bases separating them. Germline CDR1 reads SGHAT; CDR2 reads FQNNGV. This CDR3 region has 16 residues. Here the CDR3 DNA reads TGTGCCAGCAGCTTAGATCCCCTGACAGCTAACTATGGCTACACCTTC. Its protein product is CASSLDPLTANYGYTF.

About this clonotype itself: At one of its ends the junction is not consistent with the germline gene, which may arise from a read error. The chain combines TRBV15 with TRBJ2-7, with a tentative D call TRBD1 (6 bases). CDR1 and CDR2 (germline): LNHNV, YYDKDF (reference sequence). This CDR3 contains 13 residues. CDR3 in DNA: TGTGCCACCAGCATTAAACAGGGTTTCGAGCGGTACTTC. It specifies CATSIKQGFERYF. The variable domain in full, completed from reference TRBV15 and TRBJ2-7, reads DAMVIQNPRYQVTQFGKPVTLSCSQTLNHNVMYWYQQKSSQAPKLLFHYYDKDFNNEADTPDNFQSRRPNTSFCFLDIRSPGLGDTAMYLCATSIKQGFERYFGPGTRLTVT.

V gene TRBV12-3 or TRBV12-4 combines with J gene TRBJ2-3; D call uncertain. V was cut by 3 bases and J by 2 bases, with 12 bases left in between. The CDR3 runs 15 residues. Here the CDR3 reads CASSFGLAATDTQYF. The CDR3 nucleotides are TGTGCCAGCAGTTTCGGCCTCGCCGCCACAGATACGCAGTATTTT.

CDR3 sequence reads: CASSFSRQAYEQYF. The CDR3 DNA is TGTGCCAGCAGCTTCTCCCGACAGGCCTACGAGCAGTACTTC. The chain joins TRBV5-6 to TRBJ2-7; D perhaps matches TRBD1 (6 bases). Deletions cut 2 bases from V and 2 bases from J, with 11 bases between. From germline, CDR1 is SGHDT and CDR2 YYEEEE. The CDR3 is made up of 14 amino acids.

With regard to this clonotype: Just one base apart from a much larger clone, this may be a read error. The genes are TRBV7-6 and TRBJ2-1; 7 nucleotides line up with TRBD1. Germline V gene sequence: CDR1 SGHVS, CDR2 FNYEAQ. This CDR3 has 15 amino acids. The CDR3 DNA reads as TGTGCCAGCAGCAAAGGACAGGCCTCCTACAATAAGCAGTTCTTC. Translation gives CASSKGQASYNKQFF.

The chain links TRBV28 to TRBJ2-5, with D hard to call. The CDR3 has 13 residues. CDR1 MDHEN and CDR2 SYDVKM come from the germline V gene. Trimming removed 8 bases at V and 7 bases at J, with 17 bases between. The CDR3 loop reads CASCRGDFVTQYF. The CDR3 nucleotides are TGTGCCAGCTGTCGTGGCGACTTTGTGACCCAGTACTTC.

This clonotype came up many times. This sequence joins TRBV7-6 and TRBJ2-5; TRBD1 is a possible D gene (6 bases). V was pared by 6 bases and J by 4 bases, with 9 bases between. The CDR3 covers 12 residues. CDR1 is SGHVS and CDR2 is FNYEAQ in the germline V gene. The CDR3 DNA follows: TGTGCCAGCAGGCAACAGGGAGAGACCCAGTACTTC. It yields the protein CASRQQGETQYF.

The genes are TRBV10-3 and TRBJ1-5; D gene ambiguous. CDR3 length: 15 residues. Trimming removed 4 bases from V and 0 bases from J, with 10 bases in between. Germline V gene lookup returns CDR1 ENHRY and CDR2 SYGVKD. This CDR3 reads CAISAGRHSNQPQHF. CDR3 bases: TGTGCCATCAGTGCCGGACGACATAGCAATCAGCCCCAGCATTTT.

This clonotype was seen repeatedly, ten times or more. This chain uses TRBV6-2 or TRBV6-3 with TRBJ1-5; D is uncertain. V was trimmed by 5 bases and J by 0 bases, leaving 5 bases between them. CDR1 and CDR2 (germline): MNHEY, SVGEGT. CDR3 size: 13 residues. For the CDR3, the DNA is TGTGCCAGCAGTCCTTTTAGCAATCAGCCCCAGCATTTT. Amino acids: CASSPFSNQPQHF.

The V call is TRBV20-1, the J call TRBJ2-7, with unresolved D. In germline, CDR1 is DFQATT, CDR2 SNEGSKA (reference sequence). V was shortened by 2 bases and J by 3 bases, with 8 bases between the two germline ends. This CDR3 contains 12 residues. The CDR3 DNA reads as TGCAGTGCTAGACCGACAATCTACGAGCAGTACTTC. It encodes CSARPTIYEQYF.

This clonotype was detected many times. The chain employs TRBV5-6 and TRBJ2-7, with unresolved D. V lost 4 bases and J lost 1, with 9 bases in between. CDR3 length equals 13 residues. In germline, CDR1 is SGHDT, CDR2 YYEEEE. The CDR3 loop is CASSHDTSYEQYF. As DNA, the CDR3 is TGTGCCAGCAGCCATGACACATCCTACGAGCAGTACTTC.